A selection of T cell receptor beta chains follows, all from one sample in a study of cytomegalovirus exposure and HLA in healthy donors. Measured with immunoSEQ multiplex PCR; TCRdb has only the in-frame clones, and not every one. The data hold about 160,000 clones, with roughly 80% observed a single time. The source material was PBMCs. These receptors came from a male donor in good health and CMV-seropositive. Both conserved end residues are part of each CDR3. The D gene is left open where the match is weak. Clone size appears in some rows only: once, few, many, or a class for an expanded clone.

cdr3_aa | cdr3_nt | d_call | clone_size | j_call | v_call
CASSEAGGYTGELFF | TGTGCCAGCAGTGAGGCGGGGGGTTACACCGGGGAGCTGTTTTTT | TRBD2 | NA | TRBJ2-2 | TRBV2
CASSLDGGKRDTQYF | TGTGCCAGCAGCTTAGACGGGGGTAAGCGAGATACGCAGTATTTT | NA | NA | TRBJ2-3 | TRBV7-2
CASSLRQLSYEQYF | TGCGCCAGCAGCCTGAGACAGTTAAGCTACGAGCAGTACTTC | NA | NA | TRBJ2-7 | TRBV5-1
CASSFRQGTGELFF | TGTGCCAGCAGCTTTCGGCAGGGGACCGGGGAGCTGTTTTTT | NA | few | TRBJ2-2 | TRBV11-3
CASSADYYNEQFF | TGTGCCAGCAGTGCAGATTACTACAATGAGCAGTTCTTC | NA | NA | TRBJ2-1 | TRBV14
CASSARTGSRSTDTQYF | TGTGCCAGCAGCGCCAGAACAGGCTCAAGAAGCACAGATACGCAGTATTTT | NA | once | TRBJ2-3 | TRBV14
CASSFEEREQFF | TGTGCCAGCAGCTTTGAGGAACGGGAGCAGTTCTTC | NA | few | TRBJ2-1 | TRBV11-2
CASNRARGTEAFF | TGCGCCAGTAACAGGGCAAGGGGGACTGAAGCTTTCTTT | NA | few | TRBJ1-1 | TRBV5-1
CASSESGGAGEQFF | TGCGCCAGCAGTGAAAGCGGGGGGGCCGGTGAGCAGTTCTTC | TRBD2 | NA | TRBJ2-1 | TRBV10-2
CASSIGSATNEKLFF | TGTGCCAGCAGTATCGGGAGTGCAACTAATGAAAAACTGTTTTTT | NA | NA | TRBJ1-4 | TRBV28
CASSWDRGGEQYF | TGTGCCAGCAGTTGGGACAGGGGGGGGGAGCAGTACTTC | TRBD1 | NA | TRBJ2-7 | TRBV27
CASSRSGSGDEQFF | TGTGCCAGCAGTAGGAGCGGGAGCGGCGATGAGCAGTTCTTC | TRBD2 | NA | TRBJ2-1 | TRBV6-1
CASSERTGEYGYTF | TGTGCCAGCAGTGAAAGGACAGGAGAGTATGGCTACACCTTC | TRBD1 | NA | TRBJ1-2 | TRBV6-5
CASSQVSTGGYEKLFF | TGCGCCAGCAGCCAAGTCTCGACAGGGGGTTATGAAAAACTGTTTTTT | TRBD1 | NA | TRBJ1-4 | TRBV4-1
CASSLVASGGPGNEQFF | TGCGCCAGCAGCTTGGTCGCTAGCGGGGGCCCGGGGAATGAGCAGTTCTTC | TRBD2 | NA | TRBJ2-1 | TRBV5-1
CASSFPGGSSYEQYF | TGTGCCAGCAGCTTTCCGGGCGGGAGCTCCTACGAGCAGTACTTC | TRBD2 | NA | TRBJ2-7 | TRBV5-4
CASSDKRNTIYF | TGTGCCAGCAGTGACAAGAGAAACACCATATATTTT | NA | NA | TRBJ1-3 | TRBV6-5
CASRGVLGANVLTF | TGTGCCAGCAGAGGGGTACTTGGGGCCAACGTCCTGACTTTC | NA | NA | TRBJ2-6 | TRBV6-1
CASSPRGGNTEAFF | TGTGCCAGCAGCCCGCGGGGGGGGAACACTGAAGCTTTCTTT | NA | NA | TRBJ1-1 | TRBV7-8
CASSPPGVQETQYF | TGCGCCAGCAGCCCCCCGGGAGTCCAAGAGACCCAGTACTTC | NA | NA | TRBJ2-5 | TRBV5-1
CASSLKVAGGNTEAFF | TGTGCCAGCAGCTTAAAGGTTGCGGGGGGGAACACTGAAGCTTTCTTT | NA | NA | TRBJ1-1 | TRBV7-2
CASAGLAAYNEQFF | TGTGCCAGTGCGGGACTAGCGGCTTACAATGAGCAGTTCTTC | TRBD2 | NA | TRBJ2-1 | TRBV19
CAIMGDRPYGYTF | TGTGCCATCATGGGGGACAGGCCGTATGGCTACACCTTC | TRBD1 | NA | TRBJ1-2 | TRBV10-3
CASSFSQGKYEQYF | TGTGCCAGCAGTTTTTCACAGGGGAAATACGAGCAGTACTTC | TRBD1 | NA | TRBJ2-7 | TRBV27
CASSFSSGGAEAFF | TGTGCCAGCAGCTTCTCGAGCGGGGGGGCTGAAGCTTTCTTT | NA | NA | TRBJ1-1 | TRBV7-9
CASSSETGGTGYSNQPQHF | TGTGCCAGCAGCTCAGAGACAGGGGGCACCGGGTATAGCAATCAGCCCCAGCATTTT | TRBD1 | NA | TRBJ1-5 | TRBV7-2
CASSTTGVGAYEQYF | TGTGCCAGCTCTACCACAGGGGTGGGGGCCTACGAGCAGTACTTC | TRBD1 | few | TRBJ2-7 | TRBV18
CASRRDGQGRGYTF | TGTGCCAGCAGACGAGACGGACAGGGGAGAGGCTACACCTTC | TRBD1 | few | TRBJ1-2 | TRBV6-6
CASSPYSGSEYEQYF | TGTGCCAGCAGCCCGTATAGCGGGTCCGAGTACGAGCAGTACTTC | TRBD2 | NA | TRBJ2-7 | TRBV7-2
CASSSAPTGFYEQYF | TGTGCCAGCAGCTCCGCACCGACAGGATTCTACGAGCAGTACTTC | NA | NA | TRBJ2-7 | TRBV5-4
CASSYSNGRAEQYF | TGTGCCAGCAGTTACTCGAACGGGCGGGCCGAGCAGTACTTC | NA | NA | TRBJ2-7 | TRBV6-5
CASSPHGVDTEAFF | TGTGCCAGTAGCCCTCACGGGGTGGACACTGAAGCTTTCTTT | NA | NA | TRBJ1-1 | TRBV19
CASSLLSRRNYGYTF | TGTGCCAGCAGCCTCCTGTCCCGTAGAAACTATGGCTACACCTTC | NA | NA | TRBJ1-2 | TRBV6-5
CASSIVSGTRQYEQYF | TGTGCCAGTAGTATAGTGTCCGGGACAAGACAATACGAGCAGTACTTC | NA | NA | TRBJ2-7 | TRBV19
CASSPSWGGKLHGYTF | TGTGCCAGCAGTCCCAGTTGGGGGGGCAAGTTACATGGCTACACCTTC | NA | NA | TRBJ1-2 | TRBV27